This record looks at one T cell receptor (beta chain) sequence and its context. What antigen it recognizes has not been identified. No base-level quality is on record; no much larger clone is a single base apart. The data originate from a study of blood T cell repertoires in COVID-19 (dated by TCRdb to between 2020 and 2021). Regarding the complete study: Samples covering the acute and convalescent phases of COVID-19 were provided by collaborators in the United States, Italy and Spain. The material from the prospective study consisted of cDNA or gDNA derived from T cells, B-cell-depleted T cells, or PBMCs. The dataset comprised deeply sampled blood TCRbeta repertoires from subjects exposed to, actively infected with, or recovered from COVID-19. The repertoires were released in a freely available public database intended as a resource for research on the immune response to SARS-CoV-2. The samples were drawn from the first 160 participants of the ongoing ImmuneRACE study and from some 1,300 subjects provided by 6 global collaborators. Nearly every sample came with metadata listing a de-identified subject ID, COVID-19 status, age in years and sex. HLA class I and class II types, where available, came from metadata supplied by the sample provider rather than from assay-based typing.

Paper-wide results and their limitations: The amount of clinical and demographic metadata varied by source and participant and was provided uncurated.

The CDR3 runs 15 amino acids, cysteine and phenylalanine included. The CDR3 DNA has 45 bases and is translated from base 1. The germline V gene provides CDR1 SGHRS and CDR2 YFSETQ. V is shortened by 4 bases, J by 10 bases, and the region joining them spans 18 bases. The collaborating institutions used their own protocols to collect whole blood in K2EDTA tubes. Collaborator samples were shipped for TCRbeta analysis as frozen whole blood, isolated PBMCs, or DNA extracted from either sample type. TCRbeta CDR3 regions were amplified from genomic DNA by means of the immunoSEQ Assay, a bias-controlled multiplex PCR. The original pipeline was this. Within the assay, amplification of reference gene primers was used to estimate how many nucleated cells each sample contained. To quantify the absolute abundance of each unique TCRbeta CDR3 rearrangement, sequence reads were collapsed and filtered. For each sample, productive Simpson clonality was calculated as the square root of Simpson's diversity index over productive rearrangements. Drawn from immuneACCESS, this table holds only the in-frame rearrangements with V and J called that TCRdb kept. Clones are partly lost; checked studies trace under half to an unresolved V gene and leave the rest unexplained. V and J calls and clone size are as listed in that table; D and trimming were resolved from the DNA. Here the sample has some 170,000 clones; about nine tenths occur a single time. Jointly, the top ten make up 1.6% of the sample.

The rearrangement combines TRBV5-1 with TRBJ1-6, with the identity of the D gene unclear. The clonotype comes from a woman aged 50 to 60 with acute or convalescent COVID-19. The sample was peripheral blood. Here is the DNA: TGCGCCAGCAGCACCGACGGGAGACTTGGGTCACCCCTCCACTTT. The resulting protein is CASSTDGRLGSPLHF.